Reported below is one T cell receptor (beta chain). Its cognate antigen is unknown. CDR3 length: 13 amino acids. Trimming removed 4 bases at V and 6 bases at J, with 12 bases between. Germline CDR1 reads SQVTM; CDR2 reads ANQGSEA. This entry comes from a study of CD8+ T cells in alopecia areata. Notes on the study in general: Whereas mice showed it more clearly, TCR sharing across patients was murkier, possibly because of HLA.

RNA extraction and reverse transcription yielded cDNA as sequencing template. Here immunoSEQ multiplex PCR was the method, and the copy in TCRdb shows in-frame clones only, minus some. Counted here are roughly 250,000 clones, 65% to 70% occurring once; the ten biggest clones make up 1.2%. As part of sample collection, lesional scalp punch biopsies and peripheral blood were taken from alopecia areata patients. Separation by sorting yielded CD4+ and CD8+ T cells from PBMCs. The TCR comes from a human donor with alopecia areata. Here the sequenced sample was CD4+ T cells sorted from blood, taken at week 0. This sequence joins TRBV29-1 and TRBJ2-2, with a tentative D call TRBD2 (5 bases). As DNA, the CDR3 is TGCAGCGTTGTGGCTAGCTACGCCGGGGAGCTGTTTTTT. It specifies CSVVASYAGELFF.